This entry lists 27 T cell receptor beta chains sequenced from one sample in a study of T-cell reconstitution after alpha-beta-depleted transplantation in children. Researchers prepared the TCRbeta library using unique molecular identifiers, the study reports. TCRdb re-called the PCR reads with MiXCR, one entry per CDR3 protein. The sample carries tens of thousands of distinct CDR3 sequences, less than 55% recorded once. The sample consisted of PBMCs, mostly from graft donor cells, taken 360 days after TCRalphabeta/CD19-depleted stem cell transplant. These TCRs come from a male patient aged 10 to 17 who had a stem cell transplant for acute lymphoblastic leukemia, so the T cells may come from the graft donor.

This rearrangement joins TRBV12-3 or TRBV12-4 to TRBJ2-5, with 7 bases fitting TRBD2. After removal of 4 bases from V and 0 bases from J, the junction contained 14 bases not matched to a gene. CDR3 length: 18 residues. The CDR3 protein is CASSYLYGGRSNQETQYF. As DNA, the CDR3 is TGTGCCAGCAGTTACCTATATGGCGGGAGATCCAACCAAGAGACCCAGTACTTC.

The chain joins TRBV11-3 to TRBJ2-1; 8 bases fit TRBD2. There are 16 residues in the CDR3. Germline lookup yields CDR1 SGHNT and CDR2 YENEEA. Unmatched junction bases numbered 13, after V lost 4 bases and J lost 8 bases. The CDR3 is CASSSGAGREGHEQFF. The DNA of the CDR3 is TGTGCCAGCAGCTCTGGGGCCGGACGGGAGGGCCATGAGCAGTTCTTC.

The chain couples TRBV20-1 to TRBJ2-7; 8 positions match TRBD1. The germline V gene has CDR1 DFQATT and CDR2 SNEGSKA (reference sequence). The trim removed 0 bases at V and 6 bases at J, leaving 10 bases unmatched. This CDR3 comprises 15 residues. In DNA form, the CDR3 reads TGCAGTGCTAGAGACCTGGACAGGGTAGGGTTCGAGCAGTACTTC. It yields the protein CSARDLDRVGFEQYF.

This rearrangement joins TRBV28 to TRBJ1-5; D is unclear. V was shortened by 6 bases and J by 0 bases, with 6 bases between the two germline ends. This CDR3 is built from 13 residues. CDR1 and CDR2 from the germline V gene are MDHEN and SYDVKM. CDR3 residues: CASRIHSNQPQHF. Written as DNA, the CDR3 is TGTGCCAGCAGAATTCATAGCAATCAGCCCCAGCATTTT.

The chain joins TRBV12-3 or TRBV12-4 to TRBJ1-3; D gene uncertain. V was trimmed by 5 bases and J by 2 bases, leaving 7 bases between them. The CDR3 contains 13 residues. CDR3 residues: CASSGVAGNTIYF. The CDR3 DNA is TGTGCCAGCAGTGGGGTGGCTGGAAACACCATATATTTT.

The V gene is TRBV20-1, the J gene TRBJ1-2; D remains ambiguous. Germline V gene sequence: CDR1 DFQATT, CDR2 SNEGSKA (reference sequence). The V gene lost 0 bases and the J gene lost 4 bases, with 12 bases spanning the gap. The CDR3 has 14 amino acids. CDR3 nucleotides: TGCAGTGCTAGAGATTTAACACAGATCTATGGCTACACCTTC. This encodes CSARDLTQIYGYTF.

V is TRBV6-1 and J is TRBJ1-2; 7 nucleotides agree with TRBD1. Germline CDR1 and CDR2: MNHNS and SASEGT. The J segment lost 2 bases and the V segment lost 2 bases, leaving 5 bases of the junction unmatched. The CDR3 has 15 residues. The CDR3 reads CASSETGTVNYGYTF. The CDR3 bases are TGTGCCAGCAGTGAAACGGGGACAGTGAACTATGGCTACACCTTC.

The V and J genes are TRBV7-6 and TRBJ2-7; no clear D gene. CDR1 and CDR2 from the germline V gene are SGHVS and FNYEAQ. This CDR3 contains 13 residues. Trimming left V 8 bases short and J 0 bases short, with 11 bases between. The DNA for the CDR3 is TGTGCCAGCGGTCCGGGCCCCTCCTACGAGCAGTACTTC. It encodes CASGPGPSYEQYF.

A few counts support this clonotype. The chain links TRBV5-1 to TRBJ2-7, with 7 positions matching TRBD1. CDR1 is SGHRS, CDR2 YFSETQ, per germline. The CDR3 consists of 15 residues. The V segment lost 4 bases and the J segment 0 bases; nucleotides outside the gene matches: 7. The CDR3, as DNA: TGCGCCAGCAGCCTACAGGGGCTGAGCTCCTACGAGCAGTACTTC. Translation: CASSLQGLSSYEQYF.

V gene TRBV7-9 combines with J gene TRBJ1-2; TRBD1 aligns across 11 bases. Germline assignment: CDR1 SEHNR and CDR2 FQNEAQ (reference sequence). V was clipped by 6 bases and J by 6 bases; unmatched bases: 9. CDR3 length: 15 amino acids. The CDR3 reads CASSSDRGLGNGYTF. CDR3 nucleotides: TGTGCCAGCAGTTCGGACAGGGGGCTGGGTAATGGCTACACCTTC.

V gene TRBV11-2 combines with J gene TRBJ2-1; 8 bases match TRBD2. Germline V gene sequence: CDR1 SGHAT, CDR2 FQNNGV. The CDR3 totals 14 residues. V gave up 3 bases and J gave up 10 bases; unmatched junction bases: 8. CDR3 protein: CASSFTAGDGEQFF. CDR3 DNA sequence: TGTGCCAGCAGCTTTACAGCGGGGGATGGAGAGCAGTTCTTC.

The J gene is TRBJ1-1, the V gene TRBV27; tentative D call: TRBD1 (5 bases). CDR3 size: 14 residues. Germline CDR1 is MNHEY and CDR2 is SMNVEV (reference sequence). With 2 bases removed from V and 0 bases from J, the gap between germline ends came to 7 bases. The CDR3 spells CASSLTGLNTEAFF. In DNA, the CDR3 is TGTGCCAGCAGTTTAACAGGATTGAACACTGAAGCTTTCTTT.

This clonotype was seen more than once but under ten times. V and J are TRBV7-9 and TRBJ2-7; 9 bases are a match to TRBD2. V dropped 8 bases and J dropped 4; count of bases not matched to a gene: 9. CDR3 length: 14 residues. Germline V gene lookup returns CDR1 SEHNR and CDR2 FQNEAQ (reference sequence). The CDR3 region is CASVPGTSSYEQYF. The DNA for the CDR3 is TGTGCCAGCGTCCCCGGGACTAGCAGTTACGAGCAGTACTTC.

The rearrangement links TRBV7-2 to TRBJ1-2; 7 bases align to TRBD1. The J segment lost 2 bases and the V segment lost 5 bases, leaving 8 bases of the junction unmatched. CDR1 is SGHTA and CDR2 is FQGNSA in the germline V gene. This CDR3 contains 15 residues. CDR3 sequence reads: CASSLHRDSNYGYTF. The CDR3 DNA reads as TGTGCCAGCAGCCTCCACCGGGACAGCAACTATGGCTACACCTTC.

In this sample, this clonotype turned up many times. The chain joins TRBV9 to TRBJ2-2, with D hard to call. Trimming cost V 2 bases and J 7 bases, with 6 bases left between them. Germline CDR1 reads SGDLS; CDR2 reads YYNGEE. The CDR3 loop spans 12 amino acids. This CDR3 reads CASSVVVGELFF. CDR3 bases: TGTGCCAGCAGCGTGGTAGTCGGGGAGCTGTTTTTT.

V is TRBV29-1 and J is TRBJ1-2; the match to TRBD1 covers 9 bases. V shed 4 bases, J shed 2 bases, and the junction held 20 bases outside the gene matches. This CDR3 has 19 amino acids. Germline V gives CDR1 SQVTM, CDR2 ANQGSEA. CDR3 sequence reads: CSVGGPLQGAQTRNYGYTF. CDR3 sequence (DNA): TGCAGCGTTGGGGGCCCCCTACAGGGGGCCCAAACGCGGAACTATGGCTACACCTTC.

This clonotype appeared a few times. The V gene is TRBV12-3 or TRBV12-4, the J gene TRBJ2-3; 13 nucleotides line up with TRBD2. The CDR3 extends over 14 amino acids. Trimming removed 8 bases from V and 2 bases from J; junction bases left unmatched: 1. In DNA, the CDR3 is TGTGCCAGCGGACTAGCGGGAGACACAGATACGCAGTATTTT. Encoded protein: CASGLAGDTDTQYF.

This sequence joins TRBV6-2 or TRBV6-3 and TRBJ2-7; a weak D match, TRBD1 (5 bases). Germline-derived CDR1 and CDR2 are MNHEY and SVGEGT. CDR3 length equals 14 residues. V dropped 2 bases and J dropped 2 bases, with 10 bases sitting between them. CDR3 region: CASSYALRAYEQYF. For the CDR3, the DNA is TGTGCCAGCAGTTACGCCCTCAGGGCCTACGAGCAGTACTTC.

This chain uses TRBV29-1 with TRBJ1-5, with 8 bases that match TRBD1. The CDR3 is 15 amino acids. Germline CDR1 reads SQVTM; CDR2 reads ANQGSEA. V trimming: 5 bases; J trimming: 0 bases; junction bases outside the gene matches: 6. CDR3 region: CSVSTGGGSNQPQHF. In DNA, the CDR3 is TGCAGCGTTTCCACAGGGGGGGGTAGCAATCAGCCCCAGCATTTT.

Here the CDR3 reads CATSRARTGTYGGELFF. CDR3 coding DNA: TGTGCCACCAGCAGAGCGAGGACAGGGACCTATGGCGGGGAGCTGTTTTTT. The J gene is TRBJ2-2, the V gene TRBV15; 8 nucleotides match TRBD1. The trim removed 1 base at V and 7 bases at J, leaving 11 bases unmatched. This CDR3 spans 17 amino acids. Per germline, CDR1 LNHNV and CDR2 YYDKDF (reference sequence).

This clonotype has more than one count but fewer than ten. V is TRBV6-6 and J is TRBJ2-3; no clear D gene. The CDR3 runs to 9 residues. Germline V gives CDR1 MNHNY, CDR2 SVGAGI (reference sequence). V lost 11 bases to trimming and J lost 6 bases, with 6 bases between them. The CDR3 nucleotides read TGTGCCCTAGTCGATACGCAGTATTTT. Encoded protein: CALVDTQYF.

V gene TRBV20-1 combines with J gene TRBJ2-7, with D possibly TRBD1 on 6 matching bases. Trimming stripped 6 bases from V and 5 bases from J, with 11 bases between. Germline lookup yields CDR1 DFQATT and CDR2 SNEGSKA (reference sequence). The CDR3 consists of 11 residues. CDR3 in amino acids: CSALGADEQYF. CDR3 DNA: TGCAGTGCCCTGGGGGCGGACGAGCAGTACTTC.

CDR3 in DNA: TGTGCCACCGTAACTGGTGAGCAGTTCTTC. This translates into CATVTGEQFF. The rearrangement uses TRBV7-9 and TRBJ2-1; D is uncertain. The CDR3 is 10 amino acids. The germline gives CDR1 SEHNR, CDR2 FQNEAQ (reference sequence). Trimming stripped 10 bases from V and 9 bases from J, with 10 bases between. Using reference TRBV7-9 and TRBJ2-1 for the parts outside the CDR3, the full variable domain is DTGVSQNPRHKITKRGQNVTFRCDPISEHNRLYWYRQTLGQGPEFLTYFQNEAQLEKSRLLSDRFSAERPKGSFSTLEIQRTEQGDSAMYLCATVTGEQFFGPGTRLTVL.

There are a few counts of this clonotype. CDR3: CASSLAAGRETQYF. CDR3 bases: TGTGCCAGCAGTTTAGCGGCGGGGCGAGAGACCCAGTACTTC. This chain links TRBV12-3 or TRBV12-4 with TRBJ2-5; tentatively, D is TRBD2 (6 bases). The CDR3 runs 14 residues. With 0 bases removed from V and 4 bases from J, the gap between germline ends came to 9 bases.

This chain uses TRBV29-1 with TRBJ2-3; 8 bases match TRBD1. Losses at the gene ends were 4 bases for V and 4 bases for J; bases not matched to a gene: 7. CDR3 size: 14 residues. The germline V gene has CDR1 SQVTM and CDR2 ANQGSEA. The CDR3 sequence is CSVADRGYADTQYF. For the CDR3, the DNA is TGCAGCGTTGCCGACAGGGGATACGCAGATACGCAGTATTTT.

V is TRBV4-1 and J is TRBJ1-1; no clear D gene. The germline V gene encodes CDR1 MGHRA and CDR2 YSYEKL. The CDR3 is made up of 13 amino acids. V gave up 6 bases and J gave up 8 bases, with 16 bases separating them. The CDR3 DNA is TGCGCCAGCAGTCCAAGCAGCCCCAGGGAAGCTTTCTTT. This gives the protein CASSPSSPREAFF.

In its sample, this clonotype was seen a few times. The CDR3 protein is CSSTGGEETQYF. CDR3 sequence (DNA): TGCAGCTCCACAGGGGGGGAAGAGACCCAGTACTTC. The chain links TRBV29-1 to TRBJ2-5; D perhaps matches TRBD1 (8 bases). This CDR3 spans 12 amino acids. Germline values: CDR1 SQVTM, CDR2 ANQGSEA. V lost 8 bases and J lost 3, with 13 bases in between. Supplemented by reference TRBV29-1 and TRBJ2-5, the full variable domain reads SAVISQKPSRDICQRGTSLTIQCQVDSQVTMMFWYRQQPGQSLTLIATANQGSEATYESGFVIDKFPISRPNLTFSTLTVSNMSPEDSSIYLCSSTGGEETQYFGPGTRLLVL.